These 23 T cell receptor beta chains came from one sample sequenced in a study of blood T cell repertoires in COVID-19. Sequencing was performed with immunoSEQ multiplex PCR; in TCRdb, only in-frame clones are kept and a portion is missing. The data contain 200,000 to 250,000 clones, over 70% of them singletons. Material: peripheral blood. The origin of the receptors is a woman in her 70s with acute or convalescent COVID-19.

The V call is TRBV2, the J call TRBJ1-4, with 9 bases that match TRBD1. Germline CDR1 reads SNHLY; CDR2 reads FYNNEI. The CDR3 spans 15 residues. Unmatched junction bases numbered 6, after V lost 6 bases and J lost 4 bases. CDR3 nucleotide sequence: TGTGCCAGCAGGGCCACAGGGGGCCGTAATGAAAAACTGTTTTTT. Encoded protein: CASRATGGRNEKLFF.

Only one count was recorded for this clone. The chain's CDR3 is CATSDFMTGLGEQFF. CDR3 DNA sequence: TGTGCCACCAGTGATTTTATGACAGGGCTAGGTGAGCAGTTCTTC. V gene TRBV24-1 combines with J gene TRBJ2-1, with 7 bases matching TRBD1. V gave up 1 base and J gave up 9 bases; unmatched junction bases: 8. Germline CDR1 and CDR2: KGHDR and SFDVKD. The CDR3 is 15 amino acids.

The chain couples TRBV18 to TRBJ1-1; 7 bases map to TRBD1. V shed 3 bases and J 5 bases; nucleotides not matched to a gene: 6. Germline V gene lookup returns CDR1 KGHSH and CDR2 LQKENI. This CDR3 contains 14 residues. The CDR3 loop is CASSPLDRETEAFF. In DNA form, the CDR3 reads TGTGCCAGCTCACCTTTAGACAGGGAGACTGAAGCTTTCTTT.

This clone was detected a few times. V and J are TRBV3-1 (or the pseudogene TRBV3-2) and TRBJ2-3; 9 bases agree with TRBD2. The CDR3 runs to 16 residues. Germline loops: CDR1 LGHDT, CDR2 YNNKEL (reference sequence). The junction had 3 bases not matched to a gene; V was cut back by 1 base and J by 1 base. The CDR3 DNA reads TGTGCCAGCAGCCAAGGTCGCGGGGGGGGCACAGATACGCAGTATTTT. Amino acid sequence: CASSQGRGGGTDTQYF.

The chain links TRBV4-1 to TRBJ2-7; D remains ambiguous. Trimming took off 5 bases at V and 4 bases at J, with 12 bases between the two ends. Germline loops: CDR1 MGHRA, CDR2 YSYEKL. The CDR3 totals 13 residues. As DNA, the CDR3 is TGCGCCAGCAGCTTCGACACGGTGTACGAGCAGTACTTC. Translated: CASSFDTVYEQYF.

The rearrangement links TRBV5-1 to TRBJ1-1; D not certain. V lost 2 bases and J 1 base, leaving 6 bases between the germline ends. Germline lookup yields CDR1 SGHRS and CDR2 YFSETQ. The CDR3 is 13 residues long. The CDR3, as DNA: TGCGCCAGCAGCTTTACATGGAACACTGAAGCTTTCTTT. It is translated as CASSFTWNTEAFF.

The chain uses TRBV4-1 and TRBJ1-6, with unresolved D. The germline V gene encodes CDR1 MGHRA and CDR2 YSYEKL. The CDR3 sequence is 20 residues long. V was cut by 0 bases and J by 0 bases, with 18 bases left in between. CDR3 protein: CASSQDPGRSESSYNSPLHF. The CDR3 bases are TGCGCCAGCAGCCAAGATCCCGGCAGGTCCGAAAGCTCCTATAATTCACCCCTCCACTTT.

The J gene is TRBJ2-7, the V gene TRBV6-5, with a possible D match to TRBD1 (5 bases). The ends were cut back, 3 bases at V and 5 bases at J, with 11 bases in the middle. The length of the CDR3 is 13 residues. Germline CDR1 reads MNHEY; CDR2 reads SVGAGI. The chain's CDR3 is CASSYVQGDEQYF. For the CDR3, the DNA is TGTGCCAGCAGTTATGTCCAGGGCGACGAGCAGTACTTC.

This rearrangement joins TRBV5-1 to TRBJ2-7; D is possibly TRBD2 (6 bases). This CDR3 has 15 residues. Trimming removed 0 bases at V and 2 bases at J, with 12 bases between. CDR1 is SGHRS and CDR2 is YFSETQ in the germline V gene. CDR3 nucleotide sequence: TGCGCCAGCAGCTTGGCGGGGGTACCCGCCTACGAGCAGTACTTC. The encoded protein is CASSLAGVPAYEQYF.

The chain links TRBV30 to TRBJ2-1; 15 bases fit TRBD2. This CDR3 is 15 amino acids long. Germline-derived CDR1 and CDR2 are GTSNPN and SVGIG (reference sequence). The V gene end was trimmed by 1 base and the J gene end by 12 bases; junction bases not matched to a gene: 7. In DNA form, the CDR3 reads TGTGCCTGGAGTGCTGGACTAGCGGGGGGGGACCGGCAGTTCTTC. Translation: CAWSAGLAGGDRQFF.

The sample holds one count of this clone. The chain links TRBV30 to TRBJ2-2; 8 nucleotides line up with TRBD1. The CDR3 spans 17 residues. V shed 6 bases and J 5 bases; nucleotides not matched to a gene: 17. Per the germline V gene, CDR1 is GTSNPN and CDR2 is SVGIG (reference sequence). CDR3 nucleotides: TGTGCCTGCAACTGGAGGGGAGACAGGGGAAGGACCGGGGAGCTGTTTTTT. This codes for CACNWRGDRGRTGELFF.

The V gene is TRBV10-1, the J gene TRBJ1-6; 9 nucleotides line up with TRBD1. The CDR3 consists of 14 residues. Trimming removed 5 bases from V and 7 bases from J; junction bases left unmatched: 3. Germline V gene data show CDR1 as WNHNN and CDR2 as SYGVQD (reference sequence). The DNA for the CDR3 is TGCGCCAGCAGTACAGGGGGCTGGAATTCACCCCTCCACTTT. Its protein product is CASSTGGWNSPLHF.

This clone was detected only once. The V and J genes are TRBV5-4 and TRBJ2-1; 9 bases line up with TRBD2. Germline V gene data show CDR1 as SGHNT and CDR2 as YYREEE (reference sequence). The CDR3 is 14 amino acids. After removal of 6 bases from V and 3 bases from J, the junction contained 4 bases not matched to a gene. CDR3 protein: CASKSGGNYNEQFF. The CDR3 DNA reads as TGTGCCAGCAAAAGCGGGGGGAACTACAATGAGCAGTTCTTC.

The V and J genes are TRBV10-3 and TRBJ2-5; D gene ambiguous. The CDR3 has 11 amino acids. The ends were cut back, 11 bases at V and 5 bases at J, with 12 bases in the middle. Germline CDR1 reads ENHRY; CDR2 reads SYGVKD. CDR3 nucleotide sequence: TGTGCCGTTTACGACGGGGAGACCCAGTACTTC. Amino acid sequence: CAVYDGETQYF.

In nucleotides, the CDR3 is TGTGCCACCAGTGATTTGTCGTTTAACACCGGGGAGCTGTTTTTT. This translates into CATSDLSFNTGELFF. This chain connects TRBV24-1 to TRBJ2-2, with unresolved D. V lost 0 bases and J lost 2, with 6 bases in between. The length of the CDR3 is 15 residues. Germline-derived CDR1 and CDR2 are KGHDR and SFDVKD.

The chain recombines TRBV4-1 with TRBJ2-7, with D possibly matching TRBD2 (6 bases). Germline lookup yields CDR1 MGHRA and CDR2 YSYEKL. Trimming left V 5 bases short and J 0 bases short, with 14 bases between. The CDR3 is 15 residues long. CDR3 protein: CASSTIWDSSYEQYV. The CDR3 DNA follows: TGCGCCAGCAGCACCATCTGGGACTCCTCCTACGAGCAGTACGTC.

This chain connects TRBV15 to TRBJ2-5, with a possible D match to TRBD2 (6 bases). The CDR3 totals 15 residues. From germline, CDR1 is LNHNV and CDR2 YYDKDF (reference sequence). The germline V and J ends were trimmed by 4 bases and 2 bases, with 14 bases remaining between them. The CDR3 DNA reads as TGTGCCACCAGCATCCCGGGACTGCTACAAGAGACCCAGTACTTC. This gives the protein CATSIPGLLQETQYF.

This clone was detected only once. This rearrangement joins TRBV7-3 to TRBJ2-2; 9 bases agree with TRBD1. Trimming removed 5 bases from V and 1 base from J; junction bases left unmatched: 2. The CDR3 is 15 amino acids. Germline lookup yields CDR1 SGHTA and CDR2 FQGTGA. CDR3 sequence reads: CASSRGQGNTGELFF. CDR3 DNA: TGTGCCAGCAGCCGGGGACAGGGGAACACCGGGGAGCTGTTTTTT.

The rearrangement uses TRBV19 and TRBJ2-7; D possibly corresponds to TRBD1 (6 bases). Germline V gene data show CDR1 as LNHDA and CDR2 as SQIVND (reference sequence). V dropped 3 bases and J dropped 4 bases, with 19 bases sitting between them. The CDR3 has 16 residues. The CDR3 DNA reads as TGTGCCAGTAGTATCGGCTTCAGGGGACCTCCATACGAGCAGTACTTC. The encoded protein is CASSIGFRGPPYEQYF.

This sequence joins TRBV7-9 and TRBJ2-2; D uncertain. Germline V gene sequence: CDR1 SEHNR, CDR2 FQNEAQ (reference sequence). The V gene lost 0 bases and the J gene lost 11 bases, with 4 bases spanning the gap. The CDR3 consists of 11 residues. CDR3 nucleotides: TGTGCCAGCAGCTTAGCCCAAGAGCTGTTTTTT. Translated: CASSLAQELFF. Drawing the rest from reference TRBV7-9 and TRBJ2-2, the complete variable domain is DTGVSQNPRHKITKRGQNVTFRCDPISEHNRLYWYRQTLGQGPEFLTYFQNEAQLEKSRLLSDRFSAERPKGSFSTLEIQRTEQGDSAMYLCASSLAQELFFGEGSRLTVL.

The chain carries TRBV10-3 and TRBJ1-5; 7 bases are shared with TRBD1. This CDR3 contains 15 residues. V gave up 1 base and J gave up 7 bases; unmatched junction bases: 7. From germline, CDR1 is ENHRY and CDR2 SYGVKD. The CDR3, as DNA: TGTGCCATCAGTGAGTGGGGGACAGACAAGCAGCCCCAGCATTTT. Its translation: CAISEWGTDKQPQHF.

The rearrangement uses TRBV3-1 (or the pseudogene TRBV3-2) and TRBJ2-5; 8 bases line up with TRBD1. CDR1 is LGHDT and CDR2 is YNNKEL in the germline V gene (reference sequence). Unmatched junction bases numbered 4, after V lost 3 bases and J lost 4 bases. The CDR3 length is 14 residues. This chain's CDR3 is CASSQDRARETQYF. Here the CDR3 DNA reads TGTGCCAGCAGCCAGGACAGGGCCCGAGAGACCCAGTACTTC.

In its sample, this clone was seen many times. This rearrangement joins TRBV7-2 to TRBJ2-2; weak D call: TRBD1 (5 bases). The V gene's germline CDR1 is SGHTA and CDR2 FQGNSA. The CDR3 totals 11 residues. V lost 7 bases and J 6 bases, leaving 6 bases between the germline ends. The CDR3 nucleotides read TGTGCCAGCACAGGGCCCGGGGAGCTGTTTTTT. It yields the protein CASTGPGELFF.